This T cell receptor (beta chain) was sequenced in a study of regulatory T cells in long-lasting Graves disease. Overall study findings and caveats: A limited number of samples was an acknowledged limitation.

This clonotype was counted many times. Its antigen is not known. Time point denoted: newly diagnosed GD, antithyroid drugs for less than 3 months. Following extraction of RNA from PBMCs, that RNA was used to make the TCR library. The germline CDR1 and CDR2 sequences are SGHVS and FQNEAQ. The CDR3 extends over 17 amino acids. The V and J ends lost 1 base and 5 bases, in that order; junction bases with no gene match: 12. CDR3-region Arm-PCR and iRepertoire HTBI primers produced the TCR beta libraries. Each CDR3 protein is one row after TCRdb ran MiXCR on the multiplex PCR reads. The sample contains about 220,000 distinct CDR3 sequences, roughly 19% of which appear only once. The sample was also linked to a second study, of T cells in Graves' hyperthyroidism and ophthalmopathy. According to that study: Clinical symptoms, serum thyroxine, TRAb, thyroid ultrasound and orbital computed tomography informed diagnoses. The majority of expanded thyroid clonotypes above 0.001 also appeared in blood.

This chain connects TRBV7-8 to TRBJ2-7; 9 bases match TRBD2. Sequencing was performed on peripheral blood mononuclear cells (PBMCs), taken at new diagnosis, from a patient treated with antithyroid drugs. The receptor comes from a woman aged 30 to 39 with Graves disease. CDR3: CASSLVSGRGGSHEQYF. The CDR3 DNA follows: TGTGCCAGCAGCTTAGTTTCCGGGCGGGGGGGTTCCCACGAGCAGTACTTC.